Below, one T cell receptor (beta chain) is given with its context. This entry comes from a study of memory CD4+ T cells and cytomegalovirus serostatus. The sort gate was single viable CD3+CD4+CD8-CD45RO+ cells for memory CD4+ T cells. Trimming pared 3 bases from V and 6 bases from J, leaving 9 bases between. The CDR3 totals 14 residues. CDR1 and CDR2 (germline): SGHTA, FQGNSA. Data came from immunoSEQ multiplex PCR; TCRdb stores just in-frame clones and leaves some out. Here the sample spans fewer than 50,000 clones, around 80% being singletons. The chain has TRBV7-2 and TRBJ1-6, with D unclear. The source is an adult in good health and CMV-seropositive. Sequencing was performed on memory CD4+ T cells from blood. Here the CDR3 reads CASSLRPTNSPLHF. Here the CDR3 DNA reads TGTGCCAGCAGCTTGCGGCCGACTAATTCACCCCTCCACTTT.